This entry lists 15 T cell receptor beta chains sequenced from one sample in a study of response to subunit inactivated influenza vaccine. TCRdb ran MiXCR on the RT-PCR reads and lists one entry per CDR3 protein. Of 650,000 to 850,000 distinct CDR3 sequences listed, around 14% were seen once; the top ten hold around 6.5%. Sequences were derived from PBMCs from blood, sampled around 14 days before vaccination. The receptors stem from a man aged 45 to 65 who received an inactivated influenza vaccine.

This chain links TRBV7-9 with TRBJ1-6; the D gene is possibly TRBD1 (5 bases). The V end lost 5 bases, the J end lost 2 bases, and 7 bases lay between the germline ends. There are 14 residues in the CDR3. Germline V gives CDR1 SEHNR, CDR2 FQNEAQ (reference sequence). This chain's CDR3 is CASSTGPYNSPLHF. The CDR3 coding sequence is TGTGCCAGCAGCACAGGACCCTATAATTCACCCCTCCACTTT.

The rearrangement joins TRBV20-1 to TRBJ2-4; no reliable D call. V was pared by 0 bases and J by 0 bases, with 9 bases between. From germline, CDR1 is DFQATT and CDR2 SNEGSKA (reference sequence). The CDR3 extends over 15 amino acids. The CDR3 loop is CSARERSSAKNIQYF. The DNA for the CDR3 is TGCAGTGCTAGAGAGCGGTCATCAGCCAAAAACATTCAGTACTTC.

This clonotype was counted ten times or more. This chain joins TRBV10-2 and TRBJ2-7; D may correspond to TRBD1 or TRBD2 (5 bases each). Germline CDR1 WSHSY, CDR2 SAAADI. This CDR3 has 16 amino acids. Trimming shortened V by 7 bases and J by 0 bases, and 19 bases separated the two germline ends. CDR3 protein: CASTDWGRQSSYEQYF. The DNA for the CDR3 is TGCGCCAGCACCGACTGGGGACGCCAGAGCTCCTACGAGCAGTACTTC.

The chain uses TRBV11-1 and TRBJ2-2, with D possibly being TRBD2 (5 bases). Germline CDR1 is SGHAT and CDR2 is FQDESV (reference sequence). Trimming left V 5 bases short and J 4 bases short, with 14 bases between. The CDR3 is 15 residues long. CDR3 amino acids: CASSPSGGFTGELFF. The CDR3 DNA reads TGTGCCAGCAGCCCCTCAGGAGGATTCACCGGGGAGCTGTTTTTT.

The table lists this clonotype with a few counts. The gene calls are TRBV4-2 and TRBJ1-2; 8 nucleotides agree with TRBD1. Per the germline V gene, CDR1 is LGHNA and CDR2 is YNFKEQ. The CDR3 covers 15 residues. V was clipped by 0 bases and J by 5 bases; unmatched bases: 5. The CDR3 spells CASSQDPQGGYGYTF. CDR3 DNA: TGTGCCAGCAGCCAAGATCCACAGGGGGGATATGGCTACACCTTC.

The rearrangement joins TRBV20-1 to TRBJ2-3; D remains unclear. Trimming shortened V by 0 bases and J by 0 bases, and 7 bases separated the two germline ends. CDR3 length: 14 residues. In germline, CDR1 is DFQATT, CDR2 SNEGSKA (reference sequence). In DNA form, the CDR3 reads TGCAGTGCTAGAGATACGGGTAGCACAGATACGCAGTATTTT. This encodes CSARDTGSTDTQYF.

V usage is TRBV7-3 and J usage is TRBJ2-7, with D perhaps matching TRBD2 (5 bases). V dropped 2 bases and J dropped 2 bases, with 13 bases sitting between them. This CDR3 has 15 residues. The germline V gene encodes CDR1 SGHTA and CDR2 FQGTGA. The CDR3 DNA reads TGTGCCAGCAGCTTAGGGCGGGTCAGGACCTACGAGCAGTACTTC. Translation gives CASSLGRVRTYEQYF.

This clonotype was counted ten times or more. The CDR3 coding sequence is TGTGCCAGCAGCTTTAGTACAGGGGACGGGGAGCTGTTTTTT. This sequence encodes CASSFSTGDGELFF. The chain couples TRBV11-2 to TRBJ2-2, with 7 bases that match TRBD1. Trimming removed 3 bases from V and 7 bases from J; junction bases left unmatched: 5. Per the germline V gene, CDR1 is SGHAT and CDR2 is FQNNGV. CDR3 length: 14 residues. The full variable domain, rest sourced from reference TRBV11-2 and TRBJ2-2, is EAGVAQSPRYKIIEKRQSVAFWCNPISGHATLYWYQQILGQGPKLLIQFQNNGVVDDSQLPKDRFSAERLKGVDSTLKIQPAKLEDSAVYLCASSFSTGDGELFFGEGSRLTVL.

This clonotype was seen ten or more times. A junction boundary mismatches the germline segment, possibly from a read error. The rearrangement uses TRBV12-3 or TRBV12-4 and TRBJ2-1; D gene uncertain. The CDR3 runs to 13 residues. The CDR3 sequence is CASSLGNYNEQFF. CDR3 coding DNA: TGTGCCAGCAGCTTAGGGAATTACAATGAGCAGTTCTTC.

This clonotype appeared many times. V and J are TRBV5-5 and TRBJ1-4; TRBD1 is a possible D gene (5 bases). CDR3 length: 14 residues. Trimming shortened V by 4 bases and J by 4 bases, and 11 bases separated the two germline ends. CDR1 is SGHKS and CDR2 is YYEKEE in the germline V gene (reference sequence). The CDR3, as DNA: TGTGCCAGCAGCCGGGGCAGGGATAATGAAAAACTGTTTTTT. It codes for CASSRGRDNEKLFF.

The chain carries TRBV11-1 and TRBJ2-2; TRBD2 aligns across 7 bases. With V trimmed by 4 bases and J by 8 bases, 10 bases remained unmatched. Germline V lookup: CDR1 SGHAT, CDR2 FQDESV (reference sequence). The CDR3 runs to 15 residues. The CDR3 region is CASSSPGLSAGELFF. CDR3 coding DNA: TGTGCCAGCAGCTCCCCGGGACTAAGTGCAGGGGAGCTGTTTTTT. Filled out from reference TRBV11-1 and TRBJ2-2, the complete variable domain reads EAEVAQSPRYKITEKSQAVAFWCDPISGHATLYWYRQILGQGPELLVQFQDESVVDDSQLPKDRFSAERLKGVDSTLKIQPAELGDSAMYLCASSSPGLSAGELFFGEGSRLTVL.

The CDR3 DNA reads as TGCGCCAGCAGCCAGGTATGGGGAGAATTGCATAGCAATCAGCCCCAGCATTTT. Translating it yields CASSQVWGELHSNQPQHF. This chain links TRBV4-1 with TRBJ1-5; D is uncertain. CDR3 length: 18 residues. Trimming removed 3 bases at V and 0 bases at J, with 18 bases between. Germline CDR1 is MGHRA and CDR2 is YSYEKL.

This clonotype was seen more than once but under ten times. The chain uses TRBV12-3 or TRBV12-4 and TRBJ1-2, with D possibly matching TRBD1 (5 bases). This CDR3 contains 15 residues. The V end was cut by 5 bases, the J end by 5 bases, with 18 bases between. Here the CDR3 DNA reads TGTGCCAGCAGTCCTCTCTCCCGGGGCGGGTATGGCTACACCTTC. Translating it yields CASSPLSRGGYGYTF.

The chain carries TRBV7-2 and TRBJ2-3, with no clear D. The CDR3 loop spans 14 amino acids. The V gene lost 5 bases and the J gene lost 3 bases, with 12 bases spanning the gap. The germline V gene encodes CDR1 SGHTA and CDR2 FQGNSA. The CDR3 loop reads CASSRGRFTDTQYF. DNA for the CDR3: TGTGCCAGCAGCCGAGGACGGTTTACAGATACGCAGTATTTT.

The CDR3 loop is CSVSVMSDYGYTF. In nucleotides, the CDR3 is TGCAGTGTTTCGGTAATGTCTGACTATGGCTACACCTTC. The chain is built from TRBV20-1 and TRBJ1-2; D not resolved. The V and J ends lost 7 bases and 3 bases respectively, with 15 bases between them. The CDR3 totals 13 residues. CDR1 and CDR2 (germline): DFQATT, SNEGSKA (reference sequence).